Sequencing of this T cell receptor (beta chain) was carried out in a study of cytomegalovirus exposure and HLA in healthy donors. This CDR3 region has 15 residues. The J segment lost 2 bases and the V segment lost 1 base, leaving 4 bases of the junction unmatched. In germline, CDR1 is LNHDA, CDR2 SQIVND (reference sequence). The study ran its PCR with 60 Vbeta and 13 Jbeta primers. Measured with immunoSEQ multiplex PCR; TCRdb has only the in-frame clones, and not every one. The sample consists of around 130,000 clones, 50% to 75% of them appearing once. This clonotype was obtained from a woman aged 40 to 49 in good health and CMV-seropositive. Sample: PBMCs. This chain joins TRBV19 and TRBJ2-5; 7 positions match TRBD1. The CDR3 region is CASSIGQGTQETQYF. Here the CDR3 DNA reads TGTGCCAGTAGTATAGGACAGGGTACTCAAGAGACCCAGTACTTC.